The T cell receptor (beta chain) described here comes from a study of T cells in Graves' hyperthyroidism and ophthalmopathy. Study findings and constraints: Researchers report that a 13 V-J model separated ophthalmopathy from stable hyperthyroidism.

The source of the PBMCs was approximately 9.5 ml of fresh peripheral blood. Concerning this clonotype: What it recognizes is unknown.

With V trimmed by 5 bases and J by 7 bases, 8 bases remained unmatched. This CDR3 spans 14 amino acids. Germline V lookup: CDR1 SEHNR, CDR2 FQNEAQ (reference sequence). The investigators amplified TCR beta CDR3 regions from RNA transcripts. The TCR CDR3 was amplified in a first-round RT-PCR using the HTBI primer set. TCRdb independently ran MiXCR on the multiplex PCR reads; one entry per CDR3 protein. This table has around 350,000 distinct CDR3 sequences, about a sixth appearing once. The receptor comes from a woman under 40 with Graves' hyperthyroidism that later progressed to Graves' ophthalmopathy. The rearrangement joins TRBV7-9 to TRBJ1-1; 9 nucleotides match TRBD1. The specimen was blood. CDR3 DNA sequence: TGTGCCAGCAGCCCCACAGGGGGCAGAGTTGAAGCTTTCTTT. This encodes CASSPTGGRVEAFF. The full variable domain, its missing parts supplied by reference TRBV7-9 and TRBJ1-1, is DTGVSQNPRHKITKRGQNVTFRCDPISEHNRLYWYRQTLGQGPEFLTYFQNEAQLEKSRLLSDRFSAERPKGSFSTLEIQRTEQGDSAMYLCASSPTGGRVEAFFGQGTRLTVV.